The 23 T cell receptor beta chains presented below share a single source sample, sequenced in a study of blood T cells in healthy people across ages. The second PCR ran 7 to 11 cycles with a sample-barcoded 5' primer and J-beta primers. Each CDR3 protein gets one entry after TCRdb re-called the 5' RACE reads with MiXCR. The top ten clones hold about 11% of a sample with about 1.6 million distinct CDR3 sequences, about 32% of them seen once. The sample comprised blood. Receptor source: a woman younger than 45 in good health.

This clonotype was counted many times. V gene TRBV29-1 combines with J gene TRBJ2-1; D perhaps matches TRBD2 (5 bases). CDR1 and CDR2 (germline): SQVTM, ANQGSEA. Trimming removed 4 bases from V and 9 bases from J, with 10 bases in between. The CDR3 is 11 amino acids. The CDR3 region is CSVVRAGEQFF. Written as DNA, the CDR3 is TGCAGCGTTGTAAGGGCGGGTGAGCAGTTCTTC.

This CDR3 is CASSLGSRAGSEAFF. Written as DNA, the CDR3 is TGCGCCAGCAGCTTGGGTTCAAGGGCGGGATCTGAAGCTTTCTTT. This chain uses TRBV5-1 with TRBJ1-1; D is undetermined. CDR1 and CDR2 (germline): SGHRS, YFSETQ. Between the trimmed V and J ends, which lost 0 bases and 6 bases, there was a span of 15 bases. CDR3 length: 15 residues.

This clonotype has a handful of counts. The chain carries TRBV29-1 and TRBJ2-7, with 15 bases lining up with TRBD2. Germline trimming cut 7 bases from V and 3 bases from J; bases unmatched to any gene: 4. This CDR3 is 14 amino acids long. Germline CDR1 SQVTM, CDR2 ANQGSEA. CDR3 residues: CSAMGLAGGYEQYF. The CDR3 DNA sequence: TGCAGCGCCATGGGACTAGCGGGAGGCTACGAGCAGTACTTC.

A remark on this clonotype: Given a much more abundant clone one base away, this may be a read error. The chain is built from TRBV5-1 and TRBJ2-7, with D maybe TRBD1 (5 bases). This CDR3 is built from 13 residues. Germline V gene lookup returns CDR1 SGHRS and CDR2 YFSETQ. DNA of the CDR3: TGCGCCGGCAGCTTGGCCACAGGATTAGGCAAGTACTTC. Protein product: CAGSLATGLGKYF.

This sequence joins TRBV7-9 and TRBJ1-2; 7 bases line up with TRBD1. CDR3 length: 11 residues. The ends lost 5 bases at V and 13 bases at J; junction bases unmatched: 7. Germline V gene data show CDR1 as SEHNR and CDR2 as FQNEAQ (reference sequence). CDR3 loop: CASSQTGSPTF. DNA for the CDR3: TGTGCCAGCAGCCAGACAGGGAGTCCCACCTTC.

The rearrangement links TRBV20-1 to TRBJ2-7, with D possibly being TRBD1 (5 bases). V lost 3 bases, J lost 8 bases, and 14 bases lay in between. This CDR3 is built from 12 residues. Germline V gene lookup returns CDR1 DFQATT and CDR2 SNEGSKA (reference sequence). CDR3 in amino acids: CSASVGQNKQYF. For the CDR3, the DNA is TGCAGTGCTAGTGTGGGGCAGAACAAGCAGTACTTC.

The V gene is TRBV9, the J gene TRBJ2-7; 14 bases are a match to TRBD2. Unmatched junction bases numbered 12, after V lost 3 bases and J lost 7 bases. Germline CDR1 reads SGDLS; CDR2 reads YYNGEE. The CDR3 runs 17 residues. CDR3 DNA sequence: TGTGCCAGCAGCGCCTACCTGACTAGCGGGGGGGCGGATGAGCAGTACTTC. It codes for CASSAYLTSGGADEQYF. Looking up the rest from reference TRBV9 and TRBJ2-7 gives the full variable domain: DSGVTQTPKHLITATGQRVTLRCSPRSGDLSVYWYQQSLDQGLQFLIQYYNGEERAKGNILERFSAQQFPDLHSELNLSSLELGDSALYFCASSAYLTSGGADEQYFGPGTRLTVT.

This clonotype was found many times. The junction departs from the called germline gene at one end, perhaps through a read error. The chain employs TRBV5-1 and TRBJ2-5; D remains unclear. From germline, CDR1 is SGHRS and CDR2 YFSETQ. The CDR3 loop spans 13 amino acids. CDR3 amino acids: CASSFRTEETQYF. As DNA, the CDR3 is TGTGCCAGCAGCTTCCGGACCGAGGAGACCCAGTACTTC.

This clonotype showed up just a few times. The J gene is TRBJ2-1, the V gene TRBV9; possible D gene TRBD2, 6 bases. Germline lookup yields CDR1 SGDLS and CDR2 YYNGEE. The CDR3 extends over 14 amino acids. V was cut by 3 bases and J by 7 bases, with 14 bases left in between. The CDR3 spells CASSEAGSANEQFF. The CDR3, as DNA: TGTGCCAGCAGCGAGGCGGGATCGGCGAATGAGCAGTTCTTC.

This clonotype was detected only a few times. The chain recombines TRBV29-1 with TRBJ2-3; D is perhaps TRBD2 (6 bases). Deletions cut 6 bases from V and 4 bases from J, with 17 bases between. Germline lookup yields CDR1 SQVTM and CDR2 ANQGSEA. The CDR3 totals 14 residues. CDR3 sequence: CSVPGLPRADTQYF. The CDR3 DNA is TGCAGCGTACCCGGACTACCGCGAGCAGATACGCAGTATTTT.

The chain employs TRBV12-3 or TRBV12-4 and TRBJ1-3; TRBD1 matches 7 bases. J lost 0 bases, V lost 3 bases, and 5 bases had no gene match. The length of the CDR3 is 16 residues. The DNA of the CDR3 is TGTGCCAGCAGTTTGTACAGGGGAAGCTCTGGAAACACCATATATTTT. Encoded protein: CASSLYRGSSGNTIYF.

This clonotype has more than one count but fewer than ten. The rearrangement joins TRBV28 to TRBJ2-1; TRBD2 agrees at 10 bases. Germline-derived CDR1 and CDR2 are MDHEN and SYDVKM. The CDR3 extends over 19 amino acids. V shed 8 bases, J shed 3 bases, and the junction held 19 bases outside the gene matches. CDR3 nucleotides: TGTGCCAGCGGCCCGGAGTGGCTAGCGGGAGAGAGCGTCTACAATGAGCAGTTCTTC. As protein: CASGPEWLAGESVYNEQFF.

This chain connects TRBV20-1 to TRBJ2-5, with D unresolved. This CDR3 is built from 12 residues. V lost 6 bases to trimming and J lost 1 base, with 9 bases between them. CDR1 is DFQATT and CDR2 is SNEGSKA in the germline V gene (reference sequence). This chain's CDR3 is CSATHCQETQYF. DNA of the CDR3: TGCAGTGCCACACACTGCCAAGAGACCCAGTACTTC.

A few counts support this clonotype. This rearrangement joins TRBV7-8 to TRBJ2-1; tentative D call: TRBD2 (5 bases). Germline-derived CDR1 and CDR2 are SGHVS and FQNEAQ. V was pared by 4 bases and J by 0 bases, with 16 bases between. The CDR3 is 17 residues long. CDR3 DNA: TGTGCCAGCAGCTCGGCGGCTAGCATGAGCTCCTACAATGAGCAGTTCTTC. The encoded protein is CASSSAASMSSYNEQFF.

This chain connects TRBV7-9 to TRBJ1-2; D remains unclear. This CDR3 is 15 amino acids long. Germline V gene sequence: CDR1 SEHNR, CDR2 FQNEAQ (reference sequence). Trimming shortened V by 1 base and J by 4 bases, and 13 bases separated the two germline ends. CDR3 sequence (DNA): TGTGCCAGCAGCTTAGGACCTACGGGCGGCTATGGCTACACCTTC. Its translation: CASSLGPTGGYGYTF.

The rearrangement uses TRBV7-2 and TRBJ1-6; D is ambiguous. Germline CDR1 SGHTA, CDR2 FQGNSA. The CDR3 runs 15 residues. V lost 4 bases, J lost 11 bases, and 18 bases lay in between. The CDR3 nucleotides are TGTGCCAGCAGCTCCCTGTGGTCCGGGGAAACACCCCTCCACTTT. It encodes CASSSLWSGETPLHF.

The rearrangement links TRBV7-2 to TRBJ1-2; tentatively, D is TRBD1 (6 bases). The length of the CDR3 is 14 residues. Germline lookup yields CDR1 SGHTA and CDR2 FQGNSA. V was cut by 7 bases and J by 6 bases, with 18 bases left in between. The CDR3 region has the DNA TGTGCCAGCACCCCAGGCGGGGGGCGCAATGGCTACACCTTC. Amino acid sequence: CASTPGGGRNGYTF. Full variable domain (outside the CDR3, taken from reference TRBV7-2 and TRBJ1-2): GAGVSQSPSNKVTEKGKDVELRCDPISGHTALYWYRQSLGQGLEFLIYFQGNSAPDKSGLPSDRFSAERTGGSVSTLTIQRTQQEDSAVYLCASTPGGGRNGYTFGSGTRLTVV.

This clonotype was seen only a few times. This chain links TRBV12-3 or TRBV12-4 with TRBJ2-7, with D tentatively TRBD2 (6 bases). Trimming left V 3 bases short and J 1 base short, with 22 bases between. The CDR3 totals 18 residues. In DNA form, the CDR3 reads TGTGCCAGCAGTTTCGGGGCCAAAGCGGGCGCCGCGTCCTACGAGCAGTACTTC. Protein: CASSFGAKAGAASYEQYF.

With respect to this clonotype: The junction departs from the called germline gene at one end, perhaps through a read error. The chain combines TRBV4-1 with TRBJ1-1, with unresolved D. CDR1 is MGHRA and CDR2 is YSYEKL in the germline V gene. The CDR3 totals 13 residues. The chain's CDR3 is CASSLTVNTETFF. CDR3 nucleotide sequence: TGCGCCAGCAGCCTGACTGTGAACACTGAAACTTTCTTT.

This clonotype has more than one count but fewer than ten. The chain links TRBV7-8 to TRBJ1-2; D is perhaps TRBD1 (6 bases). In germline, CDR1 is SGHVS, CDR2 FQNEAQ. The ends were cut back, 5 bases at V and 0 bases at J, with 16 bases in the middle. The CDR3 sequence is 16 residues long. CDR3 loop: CASSPDPGHTNYGYTF. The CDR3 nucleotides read TGTGCCAGCAGCCCCGATCCGGGACATACTAACTATGGCTACACCTTC.

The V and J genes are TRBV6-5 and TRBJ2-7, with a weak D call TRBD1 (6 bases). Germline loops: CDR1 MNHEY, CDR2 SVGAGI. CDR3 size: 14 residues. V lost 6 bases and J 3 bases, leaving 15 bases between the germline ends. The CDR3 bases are TGTGCCAGCAGGTCGGTTCCAGGGGTCTACGAGCAGTACTTC. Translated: CASRSVPGVYEQYF.

CDR3 sequence: CATGGNTNSGANVLTF. The DNA for the CDR3 is TGTGCCACCGGGGGAAACACGAACTCTGGGGCCAACGTCCTGACTTTC. The rearrangement joins TRBV12-3 or TRBV12-4 to TRBJ2-6, with D possibly TRBD2 on 6 matching bases. V was pared by 10 bases and J by 0 bases, with 16 bases between. This CDR3 is built from 16 residues.

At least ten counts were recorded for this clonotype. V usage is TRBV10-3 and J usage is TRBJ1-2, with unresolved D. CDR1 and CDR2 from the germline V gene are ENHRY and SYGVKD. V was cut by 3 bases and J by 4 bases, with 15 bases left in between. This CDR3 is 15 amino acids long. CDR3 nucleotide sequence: TGTGCCATCAGTGACGGGTTAGGAGCCTTCTATGGCTACACCTTC. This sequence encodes CAISDGLGAFYGYTF.